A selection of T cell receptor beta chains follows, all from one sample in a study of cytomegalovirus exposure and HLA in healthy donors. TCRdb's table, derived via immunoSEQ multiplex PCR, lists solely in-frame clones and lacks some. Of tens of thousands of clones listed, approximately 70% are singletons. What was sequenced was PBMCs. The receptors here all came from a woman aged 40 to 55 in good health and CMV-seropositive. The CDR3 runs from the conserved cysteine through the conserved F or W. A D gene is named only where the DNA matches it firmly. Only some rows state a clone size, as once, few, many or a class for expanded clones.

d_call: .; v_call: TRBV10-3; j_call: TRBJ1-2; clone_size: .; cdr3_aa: CAISESAGDYGYTF; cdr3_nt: TGTGCCATCAGTGAGTCGGCAGGGGACTATGGCTACACCTTC
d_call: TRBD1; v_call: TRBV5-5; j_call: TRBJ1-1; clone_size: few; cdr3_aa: CASSSRPGQSQAFF; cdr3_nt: TGTGCCAGCAGCTCCCGACCGGGACAGAGCCAAGCTTTCTTT
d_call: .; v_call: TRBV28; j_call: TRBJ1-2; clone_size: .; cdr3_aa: CAGGGRIYGYTF; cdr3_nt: TGTGCCGGGGGGGGGAGGATCTATGGCTACACCTTC
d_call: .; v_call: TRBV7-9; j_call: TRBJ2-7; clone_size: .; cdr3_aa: CSSSQTGYEQYF; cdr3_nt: TGTTCCAGCAGCCAAACAGGTTACGAGCAGTACTTC
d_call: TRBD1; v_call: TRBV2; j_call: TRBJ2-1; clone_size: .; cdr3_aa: CASSEQRTGSSEQFF; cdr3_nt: TGTGCCAGCAGTGAACAGAGGACAGGGTCATCTGAGCAGTTCTTC
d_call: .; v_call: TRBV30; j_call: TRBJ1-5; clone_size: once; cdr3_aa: CAWSTGGIGNQPQHF; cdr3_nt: TGTGCCTGGAGCACTGGGGGGATTGGAAATCAGCCCCAGCATTTT
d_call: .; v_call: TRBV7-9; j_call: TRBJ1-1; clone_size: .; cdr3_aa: CASTFRVPLEAFF; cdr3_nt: TGTGCCAGCACCTTCAGGGTACCCCTTGAAGCTTTCTTT
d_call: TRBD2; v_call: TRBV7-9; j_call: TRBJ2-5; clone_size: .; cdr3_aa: CASSSLAGEETQYF; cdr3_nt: TGTGCCAGCAGCTCCCTAGCGGGGGAAGAGACCCAGTACTTC
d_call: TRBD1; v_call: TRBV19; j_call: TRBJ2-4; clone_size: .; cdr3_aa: CASSYPRQGSLALAKNIQYF; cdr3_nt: TGTGCCAGTAGTTACCCCCGACAGGGGAGTTTGGCCCTAGCCAAAAACATTCAGTACTTC
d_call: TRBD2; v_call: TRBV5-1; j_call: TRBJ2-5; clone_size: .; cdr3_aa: CASSSGLAETQYF; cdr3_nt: TGCGCCAGCTCTTCGGGACTAGCGGAGACCCAGTACTTC
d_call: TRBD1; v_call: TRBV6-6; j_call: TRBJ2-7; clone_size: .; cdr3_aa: CASSYGTGNYEQYF; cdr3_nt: TGTGCCAGCAGTTACGGGACAGGGAACTACGAGCAGTACTTC
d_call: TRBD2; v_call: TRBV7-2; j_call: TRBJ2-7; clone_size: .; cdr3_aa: CASSLEAGDLEQYF; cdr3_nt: TGTGCCAGCAGCTTAGAGGCGGGGGACCTCGAGCAGTACTTC
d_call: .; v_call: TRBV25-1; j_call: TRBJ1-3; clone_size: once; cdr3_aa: CASSESAGGSGNTIYF; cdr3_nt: TGTGCCAGCAGTGAATCGGCGGGAGGCTCTGGAAACACCATATATTTT
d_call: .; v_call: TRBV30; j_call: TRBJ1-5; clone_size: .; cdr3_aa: CAWDAGSHSNQPQHF; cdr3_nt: TGTGCCTGGGATGCAGGGTCTCATAGCAATCAGCCCCAGCATTTT
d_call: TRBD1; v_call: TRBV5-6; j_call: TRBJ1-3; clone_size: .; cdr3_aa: CASRSGTGEDGNTIYF; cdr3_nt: TGTGCCAGCAGGTCCGGGACAGGGGAGGATGGAAACACCATATATTTT
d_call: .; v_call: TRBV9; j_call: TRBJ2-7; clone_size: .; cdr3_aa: CASSDALGRPLYF; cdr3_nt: TGTGCCAGCAGCGATGCGTTGGGCAGGCCGCTGTACTTC
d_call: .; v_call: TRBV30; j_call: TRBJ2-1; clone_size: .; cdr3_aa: CAWSVQGVSYNEQFF; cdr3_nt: TGTGCCTGGAGTGTACAAGGGGTGAGCTACAATGAGCAGTTCTTC
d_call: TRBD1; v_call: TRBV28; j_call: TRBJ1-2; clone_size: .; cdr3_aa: CASSSGQVPYGYTF; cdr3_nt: TGTGCCAGCAGTTCCGGACAGGTTCCCTATGGCTACACCTTC
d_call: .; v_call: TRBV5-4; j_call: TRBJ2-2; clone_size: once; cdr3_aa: CASSPTTTLAGELFF; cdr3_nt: TGTGCCAGCAGCCCAACGACTACCCTGGCCGGGGAGCTGTTTTTT
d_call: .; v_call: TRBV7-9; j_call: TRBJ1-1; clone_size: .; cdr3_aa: CASSLGLAVNTEAFF; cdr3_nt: TGTGCCAGCAGCTTAGGTTTGGCAGTGAACACTGAAGCTTTCTTT
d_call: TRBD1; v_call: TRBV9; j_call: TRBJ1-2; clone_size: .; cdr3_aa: CASSVAQGGYGYTF; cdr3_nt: TGTGCCAGCAGCGTAGCTCAGGGGGGCTATGGCTACACCTTC
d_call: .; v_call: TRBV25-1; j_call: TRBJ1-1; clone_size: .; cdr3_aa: CASSDWGQNTEAFF; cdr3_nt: TGTGCCAGCAGTGATTGGGGACAGAACACTGAAGCTTTCTTT
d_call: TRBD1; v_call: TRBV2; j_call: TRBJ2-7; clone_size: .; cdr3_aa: CASTGGLSYEQYF; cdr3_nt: TGTGCCAGCACAGGGGGCCTTAGCTACGAGCAGTACTTC
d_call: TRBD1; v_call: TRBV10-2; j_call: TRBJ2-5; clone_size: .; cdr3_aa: CASTQGWVETQYF; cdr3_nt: TGCGCCAGCACACAGGGGTGGGTGGAGACCCAGTACTTC
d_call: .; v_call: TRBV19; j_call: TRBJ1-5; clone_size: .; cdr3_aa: CASISGRGGSRQPQHF; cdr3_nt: TGTGCCAGTATTTCAGGTCGGGGAGGGTCAAGGCAGCCCCAGCATTTT
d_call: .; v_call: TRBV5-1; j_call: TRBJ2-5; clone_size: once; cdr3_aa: CASSLLGDQETQYF; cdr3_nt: TGCGCCAGCAGCTTGTTAGGAGACCAAGAGACCCAGTACTTC
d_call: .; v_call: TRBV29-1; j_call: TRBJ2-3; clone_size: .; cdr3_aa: CSVQGASGDEDTQYF; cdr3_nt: TGCAGCGTTCAGGGGGCTAGCGGGGATGAGGATACGCAGTATTTT
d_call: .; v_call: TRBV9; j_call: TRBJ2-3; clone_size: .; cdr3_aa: CASSVEGTDTQYF; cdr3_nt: TGTGCCAGCAGCGTGGAGGGTACAGATACGCAGTATTTT
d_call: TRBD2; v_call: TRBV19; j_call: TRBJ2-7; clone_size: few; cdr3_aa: CASRRTSDSYEQYF; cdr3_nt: TGTGCCAGTAGACGTACTAGCGACTCCTACGAGCAGTACTTC
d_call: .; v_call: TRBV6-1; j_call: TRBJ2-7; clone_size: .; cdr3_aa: CASSEYGLSYEQYF; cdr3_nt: TGTGCCAGCAGTGAATACGGTCTCTCCTACGAGCAGTACTTC
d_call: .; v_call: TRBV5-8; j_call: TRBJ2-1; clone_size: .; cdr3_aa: CASSLGQGLYNEQFF; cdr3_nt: TGTGCCAGCAGCTTGGGACAGGGACTTTACAATGAGCAGTTCTTC
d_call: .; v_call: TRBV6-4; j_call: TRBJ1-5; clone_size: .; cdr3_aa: CASRNFSEAGLKPQHF; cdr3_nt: TGTGCCAGCAGAAATTTTTCCGAGGCAGGGCTTAAGCCCCAGCATTTT
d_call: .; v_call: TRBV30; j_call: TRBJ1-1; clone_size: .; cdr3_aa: CAWSVGRRTEAFF; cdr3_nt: TGTGCCTGGAGTGTGGGGAGACGGACTGAAGCTTTCTTT
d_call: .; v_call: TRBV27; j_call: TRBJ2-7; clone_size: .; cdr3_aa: CASGGGRFYEQYF; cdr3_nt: TGTGCCAGCGGCGGAGGAAGATTCTACGAGCAGTACTTC
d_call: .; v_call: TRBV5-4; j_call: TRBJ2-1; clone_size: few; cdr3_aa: CASSLKSSYNEQFF; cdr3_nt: TGTGCCAGCAGCTTGAAGAGCTCCTACAATGAGCAGTTCTTC
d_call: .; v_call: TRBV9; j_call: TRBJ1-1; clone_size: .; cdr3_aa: CASSVYEDTEAFF; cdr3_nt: TGTGCCAGCAGCGTATACGAGGACACTGAAGCTTTCTTT
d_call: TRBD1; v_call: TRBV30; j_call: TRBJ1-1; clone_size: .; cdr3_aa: CAWRHLDREDTEAFF; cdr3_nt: TGTGCCTGGAGGCACCTGGACAGGGAGGACACTGAAGCTTTCTTT
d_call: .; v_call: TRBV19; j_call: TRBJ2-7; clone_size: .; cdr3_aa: CASSIRSGSTYEQYF; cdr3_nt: TGTGCCAGTAGTATCCGGTCAGGAAGTACCTACGAGCAGTACTTC
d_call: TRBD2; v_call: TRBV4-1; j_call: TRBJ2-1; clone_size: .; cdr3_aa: CASTSAGGPNEQFF; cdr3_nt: TGCGCCAGCACGTCAGCGGGAGGTCCCAATGAGCAGTTCTTC
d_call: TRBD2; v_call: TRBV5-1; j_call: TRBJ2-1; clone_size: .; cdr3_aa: CASTSTSGSRNEQFF; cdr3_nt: TGCGCCAGCACCTCGACTAGCGGGAGCCGGAATGAGCAGTTCTTC
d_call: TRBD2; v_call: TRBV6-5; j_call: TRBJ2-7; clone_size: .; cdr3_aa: CASSLTGTTSYEQYF; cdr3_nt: TGTGCCAGCAGCCTCACCGGGACTACCTCCTACGAGCAGTACTTC
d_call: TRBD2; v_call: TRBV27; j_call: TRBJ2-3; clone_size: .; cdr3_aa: CASSFGFGTGLGADTQYF; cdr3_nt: TGTGCCAGCAGTTTTGGCTTTGGAACTGGACTAGGAGCAGATACGCAGTATTTT
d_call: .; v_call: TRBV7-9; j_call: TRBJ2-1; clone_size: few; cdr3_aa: CANSPRVGANEQFF; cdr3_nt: TGTGCCAACTCACCCCGCGTGGGGGCGAATGAGCAGTTCTTC
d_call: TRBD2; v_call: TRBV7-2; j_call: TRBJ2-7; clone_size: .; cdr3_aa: CASSSGTSVGEQYF; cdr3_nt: TGTGCCAGCAGCTCGGGGACTAGCGTCGGCGAGCAGTACTTC
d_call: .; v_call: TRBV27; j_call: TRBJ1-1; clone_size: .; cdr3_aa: CASSLGGVVGARAFF; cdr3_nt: TGTGCCAGCAGTTTAGGAGGAGTTGTGGGGGCAAGGGCTTTCTTT
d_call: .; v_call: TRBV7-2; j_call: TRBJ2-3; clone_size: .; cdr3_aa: CASSFLWADTQYF; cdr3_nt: TGTGCCAGCAGCTTTCTATGGGCGGATACGCAGTATTTT
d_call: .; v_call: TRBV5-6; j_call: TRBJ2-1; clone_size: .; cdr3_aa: CASSSGTGPYNEQFF; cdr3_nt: TGTGCCAGCAGCTCCGGGACTGGACCCTACAATGAGCAGTTCTTC
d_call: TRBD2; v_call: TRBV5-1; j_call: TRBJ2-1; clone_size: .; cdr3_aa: CASSSHTSGGLNEQFF; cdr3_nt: TGCGCCAGCAGCTCGCATACTAGCGGGGGCCTTAATGAGCAGTTCTTC
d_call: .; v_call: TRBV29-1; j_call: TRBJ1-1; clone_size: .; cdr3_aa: CSVGPTRGTEAFF; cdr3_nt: TGCAGCGTTGGGCCCACTCGGGGCACTGAAGCTTTCTTT
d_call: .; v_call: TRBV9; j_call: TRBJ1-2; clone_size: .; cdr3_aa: CASSVVGALGGYTF; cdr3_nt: TGTGCCAGCAGCGTAGTGGGGGCCTTAGGAGGCTACACCTTC
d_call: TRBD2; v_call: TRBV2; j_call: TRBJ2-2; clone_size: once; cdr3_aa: CASSSSGGLNTGELFF; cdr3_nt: TGTGCCAGCAGTAGTAGCGGGGGACTGAACACCGGGGAGCTGTTTTTT